The 8 T cell receptor beta chains listed next were all sequenced from one sample in a study of T cells after yellow fever vaccination. MiXCR was run by TCRdb on the 5' RACE reads, yielding one entry per CDR3 protein. The data hold some 670,000 distinct CDR3 sequences, with more than 9% observed a single time. The input for sequencing was PBMCs, taken on the day of the yellow fever booster vaccination. The receptor source for this set is a man younger than 45 who received the YFV17D yellow fever vaccine.

This clonotype was observed a few times. The chain recombines TRBV7-6 with TRBJ1-1; D ambiguous. The CDR3 runs 13 residues. V shed 4 bases and J shed 1 base, with 7 bases lying between them. Germline V gives CDR1 SGHVS, CDR2 FNYEAQ. The CDR3 sequence: CASSWNKNTEAFF. The CDR3 DNA sequence: TGTGCCAGCAGCTGGAACAAGAACACTGAAGCTTTCTTT.

The chain has TRBV29-1 and TRBJ2-1, with 8 positions matching TRBD2. V gave up 4 bases and J gave up 14 bases; unmatched junction bases: 7. Germline V gene sequence: CDR1 SQVTM, CDR2 ANQGSEA. The CDR3 spans 11 residues. DNA for the CDR3: TGCAGCGTTGGGGCTAGCGGGCTCGAGTTCTTC. This gives the protein CSVGASGLEFF.

This sequence joins TRBV20-1 and TRBJ1-5, with 8 bases matching TRBD1. The V segment lost 4 bases and the J segment 2 bases; nucleotides outside the gene matches: 4. This CDR3 has 14 amino acids. CDR1 DFQATT and CDR2 SNEGSKA come from the germline V gene (reference sequence). CDR3 in amino acids: CSAKAGGGNQPQHF. As DNA, the CDR3 is TGCAGTGCTAAGGCAGGGGGCGGCAATCAGCCCCAGCATTTT.

V and J are TRBV25-1 and TRBJ2-5; no clear D gene. With 0 bases removed from V and 0 bases from J, the gap between germline ends came to 17 bases. The CDR3 covers 18 residues. Per the germline V gene, CDR1 is MGHDK and CDR2 is SYGVNS. The CDR3 spells CASSEYRPLSVYQETQYF. The CDR3 DNA sequence: TGTGCCAGCAGTGAATACCGCCCCCTTAGTGTCTACCAAGAGACCCAGTACTTC. The variable domain in full, with the rest retrieved from reference TRBV25-1 and TRBJ2-5, is EADIYQTPRYLVIGTGKKITLECSQTMGHDKMYWYQQDPGMELHLIHYSYGVNSTEKGDLSSESTVSRIRTEHFPLTLESARPSHTSQYLCASSEYRPLSVYQETQYFGPGTRLLVL.

On this clonotype: An end of the junction differs from the germline gene, which may be a read error. The chain is built from TRBV20-1 and TRBJ1-2; D possibly corresponds to TRBD1 (5 bases). Per germline, CDR1 DFQATT and CDR2 SNEGSKA (reference sequence). This CDR3 contains 13 residues. The CDR3 bases are TGCAGGGCTAGCGTGGGGGGAGACTATGGCTACACCTTC. Its translation is CRASVGGDYGYTF.

This clonotype has ten or more counts. The CDR3 here is CSVVPNGGYEQYF. CDR3 nucleotide sequence: TGCAGCGTTGTTCCAAATGGGGGTTACGAGCAGTACTTC. The rearrangement uses TRBV29-1 and TRBJ2-7; perhaps D is TRBD1 or TRBD2 (5 bases each). The CDR3 is 13 residues long. Germline V gene lookup returns CDR1 SQVTM and CDR2 ANQGSEA. V lost 4 bases and J lost 4, with 14 bases in between.

V and J are TRBV5-1 and TRBJ2-7, with a possible D match to TRBD2 (5 bases). V was pared by 4 bases and J by 9 bases, with 17 bases between. From germline, CDR1 is SGHRS and CDR2 YFSETQ. The length of the CDR3 is 13 residues. CDR3 amino acids: CASSLEPTRGQYF. CDR3 DNA: TGCGCCAGCAGCCTAGAACCTACACGGGGGCAGTACTTC.

The gene calls are TRBV6-1 and TRBJ2-1; the D gene is possibly TRBD2 (7 bases). Deletions cut 4 bases from V and 8 bases from J, with 24 bases between. Germline CDR1 MNHNS, CDR2 SASEGT. This CDR3 is 17 amino acids long. CDR3 DNA sequence: TGTGCCAGCAGTGCCCGGCCGGGGGGCGGGAGTCGAGATGAGCAGTTCTTC. Encoded protein: CASSARPGGGSRDEQFF.